These 24 T cell receptor beta chains originate from one sample sequenced in a study of persistence of HIV-infected CD4 T cells. Sequencing used immunoSEQ version 4 in survey mode. Sequencing was performed with immunoSEQ multiplex PCR; in TCRdb, only in-frame clones are kept and a portion is missing. The sample shows about 28,000 clones, roughly 78% of them seen only once. Cells were stimulated with CMV-infected fibroblast lysates at 8.5 to 10 ug/mL. CD40L-negative CD69-negative CD45RO-high memory CD4+ T cells were sorted as populations depleted of antigen-responding cells. Their cognate antigens are unknown. The input for sequencing was CD4+ T cells sorted from PBMCs after roughly 17-hour stimulation, taken from a patient who received antiretroviral therapy. These receptors were taken from an adult woman with HIV who was CMV-seropositive.

This chain uses TRBV7-3 with TRBJ2-3, with a possible D match to TRBD1 (5 bases). Trimming shortened V by 1 base and J by 5 bases, and 7 bases separated the two germline ends. The CDR3 runs to 13 residues. The V gene's germline CDR1 is SGHTA and CDR2 FQGTGA. Here the CDR3 reads CASSLRGRDTQYF. DNA of the CDR3: TGTGCCAGCAGCTTAAGGGGCCGAGATACGCAGTATTTT.

Here the CDR3 DNA reads TGTGCCAGCCGGGCAGAGTATGGCTACACCTTC. Translated, it gives CASRAEYGYTF. The V gene is TRBV27, the J gene TRBJ1-2; no reliable D call. The CDR3 contains 11 residues. V was clipped by 8 bases and J by 5 bases, with 9 bases between them. CDR1 MNHEY and CDR2 SMNVEV come from the germline V gene (reference sequence).

This chain uses TRBV7-8 with TRBJ1-1; D is undetermined. V dropped 5 bases and J dropped 11 bases, with 18 bases sitting between them. The CDR3 is made up of 13 amino acids. CDR1 is SGHVS, CDR2 FQNEAQ, per germline. The CDR3 nucleotides read TGTGCCAGCAGCCAACTCGAGGCTCCCTGGGCTTTCTTT. Its protein is CASSQLEAPWAFF. Full variable domain (remainder filled in from reference TRBV7-8 and TRBJ1-1): GAGVSQSPRYKVAKRGQDVALRCDPISGHVSLFWYQQALGQGPEFLTYFQNEAQLDKSGLPSDRFFAERPEGSVSTLKIQRTQQEDSAVYLCASSQLEAPWAFFGQGTRLTVV.

The chain has TRBV3-1 (or the pseudogene TRBV3-2) and TRBJ2-1; D is perhaps TRBD1 (6 bases). With 4 bases removed from V and 0 bases from J, the gap between germline ends came to 19 bases. The CDR3 runs to 18 residues. Germline-derived CDR1 and CDR2 are LGHDT and YNNKEL (reference sequence). This chain's CDR3 is CASSPGLDRRRSYNEQFF. DNA for the CDR3: TGTGCCAGCAGCCCCGGATTAGACAGGCGACGCTCCTACAATGAGCAGTTCTTC.

The chain joins TRBV5-4 to TRBJ1-3; perhaps TRBD1 as D (6 bases). Germline V lookup: CDR1 SGHNT, CDR2 YYREEE (reference sequence). The CDR3 length is 15 residues. The V end lost 4 bases, the J end lost 0 bases, and 11 bases lay between the germline ends. The CDR3 region is CASSQDRSSGNTIYF. The CDR3 bases are TGTGCCAGCAGCCAAGACAGGTCCTCTGGAAACACCATATATTTT.

The J gene is TRBJ1-4, the V gene TRBV24-1; a possible D gene is TRBD1 (5 bases). The ends were cut back, 2 bases at V and 7 bases at J, with 7 bases in the middle. This CDR3 has 13 residues. Germline CDR1 KGHDR, CDR2 SFDVKD. CDR3: CATSDYRGEKLFF. In DNA form, the CDR3 reads TGTGCCACCAGTGATTATAGGGGTGAAAAACTGTTTTTT.

This rearrangement joins TRBV7-9 to TRBJ2-6, with D possibly TRBD2 on 5 matching bases. The length of the CDR3 is 15 residues. CDR1 is SEHNR and CDR2 is FQNEAQ in the germline V gene (reference sequence). With 1 base removed from V and 4 bases from J, the gap between germline ends came to 8 bases. The CDR3 is CASSLGRAGANVLTF. For the CDR3, the DNA is TGTGCCAGCAGCTTAGGGCGGGCCGGGGCCAACGTCCTGACTTTC.

This clone came up a few times. The V call is TRBV5-1, the J call TRBJ2-7; no clear D gene. Germline assignment: CDR1 SGHRS and CDR2 YFSETQ. CDR3 length: 14 amino acids. V lost 0 bases and J 1 base, leaving 8 bases between the germline ends. CDR3 nucleotides: TGCGCCAGCAGCTTGGGAGGCAAATCCTACGAGCAGTACTTC. This codes for CASSLGGKSYEQYF. Based on the CDR3 plus reference TRBV5-1 and TRBJ2-7, the full variable domain is KAGVTQTPRYLIKTRGQQVTLSCSPISGHRSVSWYQQTPGQGLQFLFEYFSETQRNKGNFPGRFSGRQFSNSRSEMNVSTLELGDSALYLCASSLGGKSYEQYFGPGTRLTVT.

The J gene is TRBJ2-3, the V gene TRBV25-1, with D maybe TRBD2 (6 bases). The CDR3 is made up of 15 amino acids. CDR1 MGHDK and CDR2 SYGVNS come from the germline V gene. Deletions cut 5 bases from V and 3 bases from J, with 15 bases between. CDR3 coding DNA: TGTGCCAGCAGTATGGCGGCCCGGGAGACAGATACGCAGTATTTT. Protein: CASSMAARETDTQYF.

This clone was seen a few times. The chain is built from TRBV3-1 (or the pseudogene TRBV3-2) and TRBJ2-5, with 9 bases aligning to TRBD2. Trimming removed 4 bases from V and 1 base from J; junction bases left unmatched: 7. The CDR3 is 16 amino acids. CDR1 and CDR2 (germline): LGHDT, YNNKEL (reference sequence). CDR3 in DNA: TGTGCCAGCAGCCCCCAAAGCGGGGGGACCCAAGAGACCCAGTACTTC. Translated: CASSPQSGGTQETQYF.

The rearrangement joins TRBV14 to TRBJ2-7, with D tentatively TRBD2 (7 bases). The ends were cut back, 1 base at V and 3 bases at J, with 10 bases in the middle. Germline CDR1 SGHDN, CDR2 FVKESK. The CDR3 totals 14 residues. The CDR3 loop is CASSQAGGYYEQYF. The CDR3 DNA is TGTGCCAGCAGCCAAGCGGGGGGCTACTACGAGCAGTACTTC.

The chain employs TRBV5-6 and TRBJ1-3; no reliable D call. Trimming cost V 2 bases and J 10 bases, with 13 bases left between them. Germline lookup yields CDR1 SGHDT and CDR2 YYEEEE. CDR3 length equals 13 residues. CDR3 bases: TGTGCCAGCAGCTTAGGTGTCTCTGGGACCATATATTTT. It translates to CASSLGVSGTIYF.

This clone is classed as medium-sized. The chain combines TRBV12-3 or TRBV12-4 with TRBJ1-1, with D hard to call. The CDR3 loop spans 13 amino acids. Trimming shortened V by 5 bases and J by 5 bases, and 12 bases separated the two germline ends. The CDR3 loop reads CASSPQDRTEAFF. CDR3 nucleotides: TGTGCCAGCAGTCCCCAAGACCGGACTGAAGCTTTCTTT.

A single count supports this clone. The chain couples TRBV10-3 to TRBJ2-2; tentatively, D is TRBD1 or TRBD2 (5 bases each). Trimming removed 11 bases at V and 0 bases at J, with 16 bases between. CDR1 is ENHRY and CDR2 is SYGVKD in the germline V gene. This CDR3 has 15 amino acids. Here the CDR3 DNA reads TGTGCCGCGTCGGTCGGGGCAACGAACACCGGGGAGCTGTTTTTT. Its protein product is CAASVGATNTGELFF.

The CDR3: CASRVTSGDGELFF. CDR3 DNA: TGTGCCAGTAGAGTCACTAGCGGAGACGGGGAGCTGTTTTTT. This chain connects TRBV19 to TRBJ2-2; 8 bases map to TRBD2. CDR3 length: 14 residues. Trimming cost V 6 bases and J 7 bases; bases outside gene matches: 7. CDR1 LNHDA and CDR2 SQIVND come from the germline V gene (reference sequence). The variable domain in full, with the rest retrieved from reference TRBV19 and TRBJ2-2, is DGGITQSPKYLFRKEGQNVTLSCEQNLNHDAMYWYRQDPGQGLRLIYYSQIVNDFQKGDIAEGYSVSREKKESFPLTVTSAQKNPTAFYLCASRVTSGDGELFFGEGSRLTVL.

The chain couples TRBV12-5 to TRBJ1-1; D unclear. Trimming pared 7 bases from V and 3 bases from J, leaving 9 bases between. Germline values: CDR1 LGHNT, CDR2 FRNRAP. This CDR3 comprises 12 residues. CDR3 sequence reads: CASAFVDTEAFF. For the CDR3, the DNA is TGTGCTAGTGCTTTTGTGGACACTGAAGCTTTCTTT.

The rearrangement joins TRBV5-6 to TRBJ1-6; D call uncertain. The CDR3 is 14 amino acids. Germline V CDR1 and CDR2: SGHDT, YYEEEE. Deletions cut 6 bases from V and 7 bases from J, with 14 bases between. DNA of the CDR3: TGTGCCAGCACCCCCCGCGTCGTCAATTCACCCCTCCACTTT. This encodes CASTPRVVNSPLHF.

This clone has just a few counts. This chain links TRBV19 with TRBJ1-1; D is unclear. This CDR3 is 13 amino acids long. Germline CDR1 and CDR2: LNHDA and SQIVND (reference sequence). The germline V and J ends were trimmed by 0 bases and 1 base, with 3 bases remaining between them. This CDR3 is CASSIDSNTEAFF. DNA of the CDR3: TGTGCCAGTAGTATAGACTCGAACACTGAAGCTTTCTTT. The whole variable domain, filled in from reference TRBV19 and TRBJ1-1, reads DGGITQSPKYLFRKEGQNVTLSCEQNLNHDAMYWYRQDPGQGLRLIYYSQIVNDFQKGDIAEGYSVSREKKESFPLTVTSAQKNPTAFYLCASSIDSNTEAFFGQGTRLTVV.

This chain connects TRBV6-5 to TRBJ1-1; 7 bases fit TRBD1. This CDR3 region has 15 residues. V shed 6 bases, J shed 4 bases, and the junction held 11 bases outside the gene matches. CDR1 is MNHEY, CDR2 SVGAGI, per germline. The CDR3 loop is CASSVIGGVSTEAFF. CDR3 nucleotide sequence: TGTGCCAGCAGCGTGATAGGGGGCGTAAGCACTGAAGCTTTCTTT.

The chain combines TRBV9 with TRBJ1-1; D is uncertain. The CDR3 runs 13 residues. CDR1 is SGDLS and CDR2 is YYNGEE in the germline V gene. V dropped 0 bases and J dropped 7 bases, with 10 bases sitting between them. The CDR3 DNA reads TGTGCCAGCAGCGTAGGAGTTATCGGTGAAGCTTTCTTT. This encodes CASSVGVIGEAFF.

CDR3 sequence (DNA): TGCGCCAGCAGCTCGGGACGGCCAGGGAGCGCCTACGAGCAGTACTTC. Its translation: CASSSGRPGSAYEQYF. This chain links TRBV5-1 with TRBJ2-7; TRBD1 or TRBD2 may be the D gene (5 bases each). Per the germline V gene, CDR1 is SGHRS and CDR2 is YFSETQ. V lost 3 bases to trimming and J lost 2 bases, with 18 bases between them. The CDR3 is 16 amino acids.

The chain carries TRBV9 and TRBJ1-1; 10 bases are shared with TRBD1. The CDR3 has 14 amino acids. The germline gives CDR1 SGDLS, CDR2 YYNGEE. With 1 base clipped from V and 4 bases from J, the junction kept 1 base outside the gene matches. The CDR3: CASSVRTGGTEAFF. The DNA of the CDR3 is TGTGCCAGCAGCGTACGGACAGGGGGCACTGAAGCTTTCTTT.

The chain joins TRBV12-3 or TRBV12-4 to TRBJ2-4, with D unclear. CDR3 length: 11 residues. Trimming cost V 5 bases and J 5 bases, with 4 bases left between them. DNA for the CDR3: TGTGCCAGCAGTACCCAAAACATTCAGTACTTC. Translation: CASSTQNIQYF.

The chain links TRBV5-1 to TRBJ1-3; TRBD1 matches 10 bases. The CDR3 extends over 16 amino acids. In germline, CDR1 is SGHRS, CDR2 YFSETQ. After removal of 4 bases from V and 0 bases from J, the junction contained 4 bases not matched to a gene. CDR3 sequence (DNA): TGCGCCAGCAGCCGGGGACAGGGGTCCTCTGGAAACACCATATATTTT. Residues: CASSRGQGSSGNTIYF.